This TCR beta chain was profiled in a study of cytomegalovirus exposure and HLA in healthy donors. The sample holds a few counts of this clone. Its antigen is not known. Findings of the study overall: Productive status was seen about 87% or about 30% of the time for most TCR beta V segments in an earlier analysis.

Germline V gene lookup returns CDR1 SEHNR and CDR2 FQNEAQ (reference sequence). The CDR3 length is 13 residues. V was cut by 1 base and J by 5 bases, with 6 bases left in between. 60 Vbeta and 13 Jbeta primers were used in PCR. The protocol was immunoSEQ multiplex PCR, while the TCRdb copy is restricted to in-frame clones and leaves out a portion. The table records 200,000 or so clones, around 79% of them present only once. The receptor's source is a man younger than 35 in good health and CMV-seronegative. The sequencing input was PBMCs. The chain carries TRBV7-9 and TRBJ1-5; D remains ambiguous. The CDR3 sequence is CASSLDTYQPQHF. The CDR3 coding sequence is TGTGCCAGCAGCTTAGATACATATCAGCCCCAGCATTTT. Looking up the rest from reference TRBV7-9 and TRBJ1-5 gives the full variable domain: DTGVSQNPRHKITKRGQNVTFRCDPISEHNRLYWYRQTLGQGPEFLTYFQNEAQLEKSRLLSDRFSAERPKGSFSTLEIQRTEQGDSAMYLCASSLDTYQPQHFGDGTRLSIL.